This TCR beta chain was captured in a study of T cell clonotyping in hematopoietic cell transplantation. Study observations and caveats: Broader posttransplant TCR repertoire diversity was predicted by graft donor and pretransplant recipient Inverse Simpson Index values.

Germline loops: CDR1 SGHRS, CDR2 YFSETQ. The CDR3 covers 14 residues. V shed 0 bases and J shed 8 bases, with 14 bases lying between them. Repertoires were generated with immunoSEQ multiplex PCR, while TCRdb's copy carries only in-frame clones and drops some. Among about 80,000 clones listed, roughly 95% were seen once. About this clone itself: No antigen is known for it.

Time point reported: recipient sample about 28 days before transplant, after cytoreduction. Recipients were bled about 28 days pretransplant and at posttransplant days 30, 100, 180. The TCR comes from a woman between 45 and 65 years old with acute myeloid leukemia. Some clones in this sample may be carry-over from other donors' samples. The chain combines TRBV5-1 with TRBJ1-2; D not resolved. This specimen consisted of peripheral blood mononuclear cells, obtained before stem cell transplant. CDR3 in DNA: TGCGCCAGCAGCTTGGAGGCGGCAGCTAGGGGCTACACCTTC. This codes for CASSLEAAARGYTF. Together with reference TRBV5-1 and TRBJ1-2, the CDR3 gives the full variable domain: KAGVTQTPRYLIKTRGQQVTLSCSPISGHRSVSWYQQTPGQGLQFLFEYFSETQRNKGNFPGRFSGRQFSNSRSEMNVSTLELGDSALYLCASSLEAAARGYTFGSGTRLTVV.